Reported below is one TCR beta chain. This sample is drawn from a study of blood T cell repertoires in COVID-19. On the study more broadly: Researchers got acute and convalescent COVID-19 samples from the United States, Italy and Spain.

As originally analysed: By means of reference gene primer amplification, nucleated cell counts were estimated. Measured with immunoSEQ multiplex PCR; TCRdb has only the in-frame clones, and not every one. The D gene and trimming were derived from the DNA, and the V and J assignments and clone size from that table. The table has 200,000 to 250,000 clones, over 75% seen once. The CDR3 contains 15 residues. The germline V gene encodes CDR1 SGHNT and CDR2 YYREEE (reference sequence). Trimming took off 4 bases at V and 0 bases at J, with 14 bases between the two ends. The TCR sequence derives from a man aged 25 to 40 who had recovered from COVID-19. The sequenced sample consisted of peripheral blood. The gene calls are TRBV5-4 and TRBJ2-7; possibly TRBD2 for D (7 bases). Here the CDR3 reads CASSGGGGGSYEQYF. The CDR3 nucleotides are TGTGCCAGCAGCGGCGGCGGGGGCGGCTCCTACGAGCAGTACTTC.